These 28 T cell receptor beta chains originate from one sample sequenced in a study of vaccination and CD4 T cells after COVID-19. Treatment defined: roughly ten-day PBMC culture with coronavirus spike peptide pools or control peptides (ViraFEST assay). Their recognized antigens are unknown. Sequencing of DNA taken from cultured CD4+ T cells relied on the Oncomine TCR Beta short-read assay. MiXCR, applied by TCRdb to the PCR reads, yields one record per CDR3 protein. This table holds 9,000 to 15,000 distinct CDR3 sequences, roughly 30% found once. Material: CD4+ T cells from blood, cultured in vitro, obtained before SARS-CoV-2 vaccination. These receptors were obtained from a human donor who received a COVID-19 vaccine.

This clonotype has more than one count but fewer than ten. The chain links TRBV7-2 to TRBJ2-1; TRBD2 agrees at 7 bases. The CDR3 is made up of 15 amino acids. Per the germline V gene, CDR1 is SGHTA and CDR2 is FQGNSA. V dropped 7 bases and J dropped 6; count of bases not matched to a gene: 12. The DNA for the CDR3 is TGTGCCAGCAACCGAGCGGGGCGGGGTGGCAATGAGCAGTTCTTC. It yields the protein CASNRAGRGGNEQFF.

In its sample, this clonotype was seen a few times. V and J are TRBV30 and TRBJ1-2; weak D call: TRBD1 (5 bases). The CDR3 covers 12 residues. The V end was cut by 2 bases, the J end by 3 bases, with 7 bases between. Germline V lookup: CDR1 GTSNPN, CDR2 SVGIG (reference sequence). The CDR3 sequence is CAWSRQYYGYTF. CDR3 nucleotides: TGTGCCTGGAGTCGACAGTACTATGGCTACACCTTC.

The chain links TRBV20-1 to TRBJ2-5; TRBD1 matches 10 bases. This CDR3 spans 14 amino acids. Germline CDR1 and CDR2: DFQATT and SNEGSKA (reference sequence). Trimming removed 6 bases from V and 4 bases from J; junction bases left unmatched: 8. The CDR3 nucleotides read TGCAGTGCAACAACCGGGACAGGGGTAGAGACCCAGTACTTC. This translates into CSATTGTGVETQYF.

This sequence joins TRBV25-1 and TRBJ2-3; either TRBD1 or TRBD2 may fit D (5 bases each). V was trimmed by 10 bases and J by 8 bases, leaving 13 bases between them. The CDR3 covers 11 residues. The germline V gene has CDR1 MGHDK and CDR2 SYGVNS. DNA for the CDR3: TGTGCCACCTGGTGGGGACCTACGCAGTATTTT. It yields the protein CATWWGPTQYF.

The table lists this clonotype with a few counts. V gene TRBV5-4 combines with J gene TRBJ1-2, with 12 bases matching TRBD1. CDR3 length: 15 residues. The germline V gene has CDR1 SGHNT and CDR2 YYREEE (reference sequence). Losses at the gene ends were 4 bases for V and 6 bases for J; bases not matched to a gene: 7. The CDR3 DNA reads as TGTGCCAGCAGCCCCGGGACAGGGGGCGCCGATGGCTACACCTTC. Its protein is CASSPGTGGADGYTF.

V usage is TRBV30 and J usage is TRBJ2-3; 7 bases agree with TRBD1. Germline CDR1 reads GTSNPN; CDR2 reads SVGIG (reference sequence). This CDR3 has 14 amino acids. V dropped 2 bases and J dropped 0; count of bases not matched to a gene: 2. In DNA form, the CDR3 reads TGTGCCTGGAGTCGGACAGGTAGCACAGATACGCAGTATTTT. This gives the protein CAWSRTGSTDTQYF.

This clonotype was counted a few times. The chain recombines TRBV6-5 with TRBJ1-2, with D tentatively TRBD1 (5 bases). Trimming pared 2 bases from V and 7 bases from J, leaving 11 bases between. This CDR3 spans 13 amino acids. The germline CDR1 and CDR2 sequences are MNHEY and SVGAGI. CDR3 in DNA: TGTGCCAGCAGTTACGGGTTTGGGGGTGGCTACACCTTC. The encoded protein is CASSYGFGGGYTF.

This clonotype showed up just a few times. The chain uses TRBV6-4 and TRBJ1-1, with D perhaps matching TRBD1 (6 bases). Germline values: CDR1 MRHNA, CDR2 SNTAGT. V lost 7 bases to trimming and J lost 4 bases, with 16 bases between them. This CDR3 has 14 residues. CDR3 region: CASKRTARGTEAFF. The CDR3 coding sequence is TGTGCCAGCAAAAGGACAGCACGAGGCACTGAAGCTTTCTTT.

The V call is TRBV20-1, the J call TRBJ2-5; 7 nucleotides agree with TRBD2. This CDR3 contains 12 residues. With V trimmed by 6 bases and J by 5 bases, 6 bases remained unmatched. Per germline, CDR1 DFQATT and CDR2 SNEGSKA (reference sequence). CDR3 residues: CSAKGRAETQYF. The DNA of the CDR3 is TGCAGTGCCAAAGGGAGGGCGGAGACCCAGTACTTC.

V gene TRBV6-5 combines with J gene TRBJ2-3; 7 bases are a match to TRBD1. Trimming removed 4 bases from V and 1 base from J; junction bases left unmatched: 2. This CDR3 comprises 14 residues. CDR1 MNHEY and CDR2 SVGAGI come from the germline V gene. The CDR3: CASSWTGRTDTQYF. The CDR3 coding sequence is TGTGCCAGCAGTTGGACAGGCCGCACAGATACGCAGTATTTT.

The chain employs TRBV20-1 and TRBJ1-2, with D possibly matching TRBD1 (5 bases). The CDR3 runs 14 residues. V lost 3 bases and J lost 1, with 12 bases in between. The germline gives CDR1 DFQATT, CDR2 SNEGSKA (reference sequence). CDR3 residues: CSASSGGFNYGYTF. In DNA, the CDR3 is TGCAGTGCTAGTTCCGGGGGATTTAACTATGGCTACACCTTC.

In its sample, this clonotype was seen a few times. The CDR3 DNA reads TGTGCCAGCAGCTCAAGACAGGTTGAGGGTCAGCCCCAGCATTTT. Its protein is CASSSRQVEGQPQHF. The chain has TRBV7-9 and TRBJ1-5; maybe TRBD1 (6 bases). Trimming shortened V by 4 bases and J by 6 bases, and 16 bases separated the two germline ends. Germline assignment: CDR1 SEHNR and CDR2 FQNEAQ (reference sequence). CDR3 length: 15 residues.

This clonotype came up a few times. The rearrangement joins TRBV7-6 to TRBJ2-7, with TRBD1 matching over 7 bases. Germline lookup yields CDR1 SGHVS and CDR2 FNYEAQ. The CDR3 spans 14 residues. The V segment lost 1 base and the J segment 3 bases; nucleotides outside the gene matches: 3. DNA of the CDR3: TGTGCCAGCAGCTTAGACAGGGGTAGCTACGAGCAGTACTTC. Residues: CASSLDRGSYEQYF.

V gene TRBV5-1 combines with J gene TRBJ2-5, with D tentatively TRBD1 or TRBD2 (5 bases each). V gave up 5 bases and J gave up 4 bases, with 18 bases separating them. The CDR3 spans 15 residues. Germline values: CDR1 SGHRS, CDR2 YFSETQ. The CDR3 sequence: CASSAAIGATETQYF. CDR3 DNA: TGCGCCAGCAGTGCAGCAATCGGGGCCACAGAGACCCAGTACTTC.

By share, this clonotype counts as medium-sized. This chain joins TRBV24-1 and TRBJ2-3; TRBD1 matches at 9 bases. Trimming at V came to 3 bases and at J to 0 bases, leaving 9 bases not matched to a gene. The CDR3 sequence is 18 residues long. Germline loops: CDR1 KGHDR, CDR2 SFDVKD. The CDR3 is CATSDRGQGMRSTDTQYF. DNA of the CDR3: TGTGCCACCAGTGATCGGGGACAGGGCATGAGGAGCACAGATACGCAGTATTTT.

The sample holds a few counts of this clonotype. The genes are TRBV30 and TRBJ2-3; 11 nucleotides align to TRBD1. The V segment lost 7 bases and the J segment 4 bases; nucleotides outside the gene matches: 1. This CDR3 is 12 amino acids long. The germline gives CDR1 GTSNPN, CDR2 SVGIG (reference sequence). The CDR3 DNA follows: TGTGCCTCGGGACAGGGGGCAGATACGCAGTATTTT. Translated, it gives CASGQGADTQYF.

This chain uses TRBV9 with TRBJ2-2; 11 bases are shared with TRBD1. The CDR3 runs 16 residues. Germline-derived CDR1 and CDR2 are SGDLS and YYNGEE. With V trimmed by 3 bases and J by 5 bases, 6 bases remained unmatched. The CDR3 bases are TGTGCCAGCAGCGAGGCCGGGACAGGGGGAACCGGGGAGCTGTTTTTT. The encoded protein is CASSEAGTGGTGELFF.

This clonotype was observed a handful of times. The chain has TRBV20-1 and TRBJ1-2; TRBD1 matches at 10 bases. With V trimmed by 3 bases and J by 6 bases, 4 bases remained unmatched. Germline CDR1 is DFQATT and CDR2 is SNEGSKA (reference sequence). The CDR3 is 13 residues long. CDR3 loop: CSARVGQGDGYTF. The DNA of the CDR3 is TGCAGTGCTAGGGTCGGACAGGGGGATGGCTACACCTTC.

In its sample, this clonotype was seen a few times. V is TRBV11-2 and J is TRBJ1-2; the D gene is possibly TRBD1 (6 bases). The CDR3 is 15 amino acids. Germline V CDR1 and CDR2: SGHAT, FQNNGV. Trimming cost V 6 bases and J 1 base, with 15 bases left between them. CDR3 sequence reads: CASSYLTGHNYGYTF. In DNA, the CDR3 is TGTGCCAGCAGTTACTTGACAGGACATAACTATGGCTACACCTTC.

The chain employs TRBV6-5 and TRBJ2-7; 7 nucleotides agree with TRBD2. V shed 0 bases, J shed 6 bases, and the junction held 11 bases outside the gene matches. CDR1 and CDR2 (germline): MNHEY, SVGAGI. The CDR3 contains 16 residues. Written as DNA, the CDR3 is TGTGCCAGCAGTTACTCGATGGCGGGGGACCTCCTCGAGCAGTACTTC. Translating it yields CASSYSMAGDLLEQYF.

This clonotype was seen a few times. This sequence joins TRBV30 and TRBJ1-5, with a possible D match to TRBD1 (5 bases). Germline V gene sequence: CDR1 GTSNPN, CDR2 SVGIG (reference sequence). CDR3 size: 13 residues. With 5 bases removed from V and 4 bases from J, the gap between germline ends came to 12 bases. The DNA of the CDR3 is TGTGCCTGGGATCAGGGTCCAAATCAGCCCCAGCATTTT. Translation: CAWDQGPNQPQHF.

The rearrangement uses TRBV4-2 and TRBJ1-6; D unresolved. Between the trimmed V and J ends, which lost 2 bases and 5 bases, there was a span of 7 bases. Per germline, CDR1 LGHNA and CDR2 YNFKEQ. The CDR3 totals 14 residues. The CDR3 loop reads CASSQPRNNSPLHF. In DNA, the CDR3 is TGTGCCAGCAGCCAACCTAGGAATAATTCACCCCTCCACTTT.

V and J are TRBV11-3 and TRBJ2-6, with 8 bases that match TRBD1. Germline CDR1 SGHNT, CDR2 YENEEA. The ends lost 4 bases at V and 2 bases at J; junction bases unmatched: 10. The CDR3 is 18 amino acids. CDR3 coding DNA: TGTGCCAGCAGCTCGGCGGCAGGGGGCGCGGCTGGGGCCAACGTCCTGACTTTC. Protein: CASSSAAGGAAGANVLTF.

This chain connects TRBV12-3 or TRBV12-4 to TRBJ1-4, with D possibly TRBD1 on 6 matching bases. V was shortened by 5 bases and J by 6 bases, with 16 bases between the two germline ends. The CDR3 has 15 amino acids. CDR3: CASSPWTERHEKLFF. The CDR3 coding sequence is TGTGCCAGCAGTCCCTGGACAGAACGTCATGAAAAACTGTTTTTT.

This clonotype was seen only a few times. V and J are TRBV20-1 and TRBJ1-3; unclear D gene. The germline V gene encodes CDR1 DFQATT and CDR2 SNEGSKA (reference sequence). Between the trimmed V and J ends, which lost 3 bases and 4 bases, there was a span of 13 bases. This CDR3 contains 14 residues. The CDR3 region has the DNA TGCAGTGCTAGTCGGCGTTCTGGGGGAAACACCATATATTTT. It codes for CSASRRSGGNTIYF.

The V gene is TRBV20-1, the J gene TRBJ2-3; 7 nucleotides align to TRBD2. This CDR3 is 16 amino acids long. Unmatched junction bases numbered 10, after V lost 0 bases and J lost 4 bases. CDR1 is DFQATT, CDR2 SNEGSKA, per germline (reference sequence). This CDR3 reads CSARDAGLAVSDTQYF. The CDR3 DNA reads TGCAGTGCTAGAGATGCAGGGCTAGCGGTATCAGATACGCAGTATTTT.

The chain has TRBV19 and TRBJ2-3, with 9 bases identical to TRBD2. The germline V gene encodes CDR1 LNHDA and CDR2 SQIVND (reference sequence). The CDR3 sequence is 18 residues long. J lost 0 bases, V lost 3 bases, and 10 bases had no gene match. The CDR3 sequence: CASSMRAGGPSSTDTQYF. In DNA form, the CDR3 reads TGTGCCAGTAGTATGAGGGCGGGGGGGCCTTCTAGCACAGATACGCAGTATTTT.

By frequency in the sample, this clonotype is medium-sized. The rearrangement joins TRBV20-1 to TRBJ1-6; 8 bases line up with TRBD1. Germline loops: CDR1 DFQATT, CDR2 SNEGSKA (reference sequence). V trimming: 6 bases; J trimming: 0 bases; junction bases outside the gene matches: 10. The CDR3 loop spans 17 amino acids. Here the CDR3 DNA reads TGCAGTGCGCCCTCCCGGACAGGGAGCTCCTATAATTCACCCCTCCACTTT. Translated, it gives CSAPSRTGSSYNSPLHF.